This T cell receptor (delta chain) appears in the sequencing data of a study of gamma-delta chains in newborns, infants, children. TCRdb re-identified clones in the reads via CATT. The table has 4,000 or so delta-chain clones, under 2.5% seen once. Germline CDR1 GEAIGNYY, CDR2 EKD. This CDR3 spans 20 amino acids. Trimming removed 3 bases from V and 0 bases from J; junction bases left unmatched: 8. The receptor comes from a child who was a newborn, infant or young child, either healthy, febrile or measles-vaccinated (not recorded which). Sequencing input: blood. The chain joins TRDV2 to TRDJ3; 12 bases align to TRDD3. For the CDR3, the DNA is TGTGCCTGTGACGCGACTGGGGGATACATCAGCTCCTGGGACACCCGACAGATGTTTTTC. Protein: CACDATGGYISSWDTRQMFF.